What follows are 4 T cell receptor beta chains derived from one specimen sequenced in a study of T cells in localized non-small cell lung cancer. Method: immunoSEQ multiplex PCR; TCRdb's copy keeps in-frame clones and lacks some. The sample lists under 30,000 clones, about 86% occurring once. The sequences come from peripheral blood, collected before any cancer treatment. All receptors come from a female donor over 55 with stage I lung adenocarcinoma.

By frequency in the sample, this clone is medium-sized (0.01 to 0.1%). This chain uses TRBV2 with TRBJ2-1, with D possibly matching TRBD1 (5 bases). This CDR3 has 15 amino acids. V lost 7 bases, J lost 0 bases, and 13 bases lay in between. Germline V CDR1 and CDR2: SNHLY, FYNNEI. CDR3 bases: TGTGCCAGCACCCAGGGCCAGGGCTCCTACAATGAGCAGTTCTTC. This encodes CASTQGQGSYNEQFF.

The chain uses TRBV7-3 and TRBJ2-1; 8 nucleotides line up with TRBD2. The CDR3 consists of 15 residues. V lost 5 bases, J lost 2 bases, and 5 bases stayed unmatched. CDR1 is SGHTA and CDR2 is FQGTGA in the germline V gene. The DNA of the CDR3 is TGTGCCAGCAGCCGGCGGCGGGAGGCCTACAATGAGCAGTTCTTC. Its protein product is CASSRRREAYNEQFF. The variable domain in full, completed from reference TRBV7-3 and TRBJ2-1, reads GAGVSQTPSNKVTEKGKYVELRCDPISGHTALYWYRQSLGQGPEFLIYFQGTGAADDSGLPNDRFFAVRPEGSVSTLKIQRTERGDSAVYLCASSRRREAYNEQFFGPGTRLTVL.

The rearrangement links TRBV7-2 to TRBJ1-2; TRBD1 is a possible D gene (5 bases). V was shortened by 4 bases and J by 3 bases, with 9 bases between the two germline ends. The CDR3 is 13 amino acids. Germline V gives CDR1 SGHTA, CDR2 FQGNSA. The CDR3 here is CASSSTAYYGYTF. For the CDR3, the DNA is TGTGCCAGCAGCTCGACAGCTTACTATGGCTACACCTTC.

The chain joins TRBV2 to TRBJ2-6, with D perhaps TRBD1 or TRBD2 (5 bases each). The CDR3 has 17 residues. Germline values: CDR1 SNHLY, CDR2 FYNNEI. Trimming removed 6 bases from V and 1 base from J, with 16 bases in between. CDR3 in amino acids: CASSMGRKTSGANVLTF. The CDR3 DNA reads TGTGCCAGCAGCATGGGACGGAAAACATCTGGGGCCAACGTCCTGACTTTC.